The clone carrying this T cell receptor beta chain has more than one count but fewer than ten. The antigen is unknown. The data belong to a study of identical twins. Germline trimming cut 4 bases from V and 6 bases from J; bases unmatched to any gene: 13. Per the germline V gene, CDR1 is MGHRA and CDR2 is YSYEKL. The CDR3 runs to 17 residues. Study-wide results and caveats: The more abundant beta clonotypes in cord blood had fewer insertions, and memory repertoires did not show this. Weaker excess twin sharing was observed in beta out-of-frame sequences. The study found excess low generation probability among twin-shared out-of-frame alpha sequences.

TCRdb reprocessed the 5' RACE reads via MiXCR and lists one record per CDR3 protein. The top ten hold roughly 0.46% of the sample, which has 450,000 to 650,000 distinct CDR3 sequences, about 16% seen once. All of the donors were Caucasians in good health. The same data also contributed to another study, on yellow fever vaccine responses in identical twins.

This clonotype originated in a woman aged 18-29 years in good health. V and J are TRBV4-1 and TRBJ2-3, with 10 nucleotides matching TRBD2. Sequenced: CD4+ T cells sorted from blood. Here the CDR3 reads CASSRSGGSSWTDTQYF. The CDR3 DNA is TGCGCCAGCAGCCGTAGCGGGGGGTCCTCCTGGACCGATACGCAGTATTTT.